Below, 18 T cell receptor beta chains from the same sample are listed, as sequenced in a study of blood T cell repertoires in COVID-19 (dated by TCRdb to about 2020). Library creation used the immunoSEQ multiplex PCR assay. Drawn from immuneACCESS, this table holds only the in-frame rearrangements with V and J called that TCRdb kept. Clones are partly lost; checked studies trace under half to an unresolved V gene and leave the rest unexplained. The sample table lists just over 150,000 clones, approximately 95% of them with a count of one. About 4.5% of the sample belongs to the ten largest clones. Sequences were obtained from peripheral blood. The origin of the receptors is a woman between 45 and 60 years old with acute or convalescent COVID-19.

The rearrangement joins TRBV19 to TRBJ1-1; 9 nucleotides agree with TRBD1. With V trimmed by 1 base and J by 8 bases, 2 bases remained unmatched. The CDR3 totals 13 residues. Germline loops: CDR1 LNHDA, CDR2 SQIVND (reference sequence). Here the CDR3 reads CASSIGTGAEAFF. DNA for the CDR3: TGTGCCAGTAGTATAGGGACAGGGGCCGAAGCTTTCTTT.

This clone was seen more than once but under ten times. V usage is TRBV15 and J usage is TRBJ1-4; 10 nucleotides align to TRBD1. Germline-derived CDR1 and CDR2 are LNHNV and YYDKDF (reference sequence). V dropped 1 base and J dropped 5; count of bases not matched to a gene: 1. The CDR3 covers 15 residues. The CDR3 loop reads CATSRVTGGNEKLFF. The CDR3 DNA sequence: TGTGCCACCAGCAGAGTGACAGGGGGCAATGAAAAACTGTTTTTT.

The chain uses TRBV3-1 (or the pseudogene TRBV3-2) and TRBJ1-2; the match to TRBD1 covers 7 bases. Per the germline V gene, CDR1 is LGHDT and CDR2 is YNNKEL (reference sequence). This CDR3 contains 16 residues. V lost 0 bases and J lost 8; bases outside the gene matches: 12. Here the CDR3 reads CASSQDLGAGGKGYTF. For the CDR3, the DNA is TGTGCCAGCAGCCAAGATCTTGGGGCAGGGGGTAAGGGCTACACCTTC.

V and J are TRBV2 and TRBJ1-6; no firm D call. V shed 4 bases and J shed 10 bases, with 14 bases lying between them. The length of the CDR3 is 14 residues. Germline loops: CDR1 SNHLY, CDR2 FYNNEI. This CDR3 reads CASSGLSGGSPLHF. The DNA of the CDR3 is TGTGCCAGCAGTGGCCTAAGTGGAGGCTCACCCCTCCACTTT. The variable domain in full, with the rest retrieved from reference TRBV2 and TRBJ1-6, is EPEVTQTPSHQVTQMGQEVILRCVPISNHLYFYWYRQILGQKVEFLVSFYNNEISEKSEIFDDQFSVERPDGSNFTLKIRSTKLEDSAMYFCASSGLSGGSPLHFGNGTRLTVT.

This clone showed up just a few times. V is TRBV19 and J is TRBJ1-3, with D perhaps matching TRBD1 (5 bases). V was pared by 3 bases and J by 0 bases, with 12 bases between. The CDR3 has 16 residues. Per germline, CDR1 LNHDA and CDR2 SQIVND (reference sequence). The CDR3 bases are TGTGCCAGTAGTATTCGCCCCACAGGCTCTGGAAACACCATATATTTT. This encodes CASSIRPTGSGNTIYF.

J is TRBJ2-3 and V is TRBV10-1; 11 bases line up with TRBD2. The V gene's germline CDR1 is WNHNN and CDR2 SYGVQD (reference sequence). V lost 4 bases and J lost 0; bases outside the gene matches: 9. The CDR3 sequence is 18 residues long. In nucleotides, the CDR3 is TGCGCCAGCAGTGGTACCGGGACTAGCGGTACCAGCACAGATACGCAGTATTTT. This translates into CASSGTGTSGTSTDTQYF.

The chain links TRBV18 to TRBJ1-1, with D maybe TRBD1 (5 bases). This CDR3 is 15 amino acids long. Germline assignment: CDR1 KGHSH and CDR2 LQKENI. The germline V and J ends were trimmed by 10 bases and 5 bases, with 23 bases remaining between them. The CDR3 DNA reads as TGTGCCACCTCCAAATGGCCGGAGGGGCATACTGAAGCTTTCTTT. Translation gives CATSKWPEGHTEAFF.

This clone was picked up a small number of times. The chain recombines TRBV19 with TRBJ1-5; D unresolved. V shed 8 bases and J shed 4 bases, with 12 bases lying between them. In germline, CDR1 is LNHDA, CDR2 SQIVND (reference sequence). The CDR3 length is 13 residues. The CDR3 here is CASPSRVNQPQHF. The CDR3 DNA follows: TGTGCCAGTCCTTCGAGGGTAAATCAGCCCCAGCATTTT.

The chain is built from TRBV19 and TRBJ1-2; D is possibly TRBD1 (5 bases). Trimming cost V 6 bases and J 4 bases, with 15 bases left between them. The CDR3 length is 14 residues. Germline V gene sequence: CDR1 LNHDA, CDR2 SQIVND (reference sequence). In DNA form, the CDR3 reads TGTGCCAGTAGCCAAGGGGTGCCCGTCTATGGCTACACCTTC. Its translation: CASSQGVPVYGYTF.

This sequence joins TRBV4-3 and TRBJ2-2, with TRBD1 matching 7 bases. Germline V gene lookup returns CDR1 LGHNA and CDR2 YSLEER. This CDR3 is built from 14 residues. Trimming removed 6 bases from V and 4 bases from J; junction bases left unmatched: 5. CDR3 nucleotides: TGCGCCAGCAGACCCGGGACAGTCACCGGGGAGCTGTTTTTT. Its protein product is CASRPGTVTGELFF.

The chain couples TRBV7-2 to TRBJ1-2; 7 bases map to TRBD1. The CDR3 spans 14 residues. V lost 2 bases to trimming and J lost 4 bases; unmatched junction nucleotides: 4. Germline V lookup: CDR1 SGHTA, CDR2 FQGNSA. CDR3 amino acids: CASSLWAGGYGYTF. As DNA, the CDR3 is TGTGCCAGCAGCTTATGGGCAGGGGGCTATGGCTACACCTTC.

This rearrangement joins TRBV7-3 to TRBJ1-2; no reliable D call. Germline V lookup: CDR1 SGHTA, CDR2 FQGTGA. Trimming took off 2 bases at V and 5 bases at J, with 9 bases between the two ends. This CDR3 region has 13 residues. Here the CDR3 DNA reads TGTGCCAGCAGCTTATTTGACGGGTATGGCTACACCTTC. As protein: CASSLFDGYGYTF.

The chain recombines TRBV25-1 with TRBJ2-2; a weak D match, TRBD2 (5 bases). The germline V gene encodes CDR1 MGHDK and CDR2 SYGVNS. There are 12 residues in the CDR3. The V end was cut by 6 bases, the J end by 6 bases, with 8 bases between. In DNA, the CDR3 is TGTGCCAGCAGCAAGGGAGCCGGGGAGCTGTTTTTT. Encoded protein: CASSKGAGELFF.

This chain's CDR3 is CASGLETGDLTEAFF. The CDR3 region has the DNA TGTGCTAGTGGTTTGGAGACAGGGGATTTGACTGAAGCTTTCTTT. The chain carries TRBV12-5 and TRBJ1-1, with 8 bases lining up with TRBD1. Per germline, CDR1 LGHNT and CDR2 FRNRAP. The CDR3 consists of 15 residues. The V segment lost 1 base and the J segment 5 bases; nucleotides outside the gene matches: 6.

A single count supports this clone. This sequence joins TRBV18 and TRBJ2-7; TRBD2 matches 10 bases. Per germline, CDR1 KGHSH and CDR2 LQKENI. This CDR3 is built from 15 residues. J lost 5 bases, V lost 0 bases, and 4 bases had no gene match. The CDR3, as DNA: TGTGCCAGCTCACCACCCCTAGCGGGAGCTAACGAGCAGTACTTC. Protein sequence: CASSPPLAGANEQYF.

A single count supports this clone. The chain is built from TRBV9 and TRBJ2-1; a possible D gene is TRBD1 (5 bases). This CDR3 is built from 18 residues. The V gene lost 0 bases and the J gene lost 1 base, with 17 bases spanning the gap. CDR1 SGDLS and CDR2 YYNGEE come from the germline V gene. The CDR3 protein is CASSVEYSRVGSYNEQFF. As DNA, the CDR3 is TGTGCCAGCAGCGTAGAGTACTCCAGGGTGGGGTCCTACAATGAGCAGTTCTTC.

The rearrangement links TRBV5-4 to TRBJ2-2; D unclear. Germline-derived CDR1 and CDR2 are SGHNT and YYREEE (reference sequence). The V and J ends lost 4 bases and 0 bases respectively, with 7 bases between them. The CDR3 loop spans 14 amino acids. For the CDR3, the DNA is TGTGCCAGCAGCCCGACACCGAACACCGGGGAGCTGTTTTTT. This translates into CASSPTPNTGELFF.

This clone was counted a few times. The chain is built from TRBV10-3 and TRBJ2-7, with a tentative D call TRBD2 (6 bases). Germline V CDR1 and CDR2: ENHRY, SYGVKD. The CDR3 length is 15 residues. V lost 4 bases and J lost 3, with 16 bases in between. CDR3 DNA: TGTGCCATCAGTGCCCCGGAGGCGGGAAACTACGAGCAGTACTTC. Its translation: CAISAPEAGNYEQYF.